This T cell receptor beta chain was found in a study of blood T cell repertoires in COVID-19. TCRdb's table, derived via immunoSEQ multiplex PCR, lists solely in-frame clones and lacks some. The repertoire holds roughly 75,000 clones, with 85% to 90% as singletons. The V gene's germline CDR1 is ENHRY and CDR2 SYGVKD. The CDR3 sequence is 17 residues long. J was trimmed by 8 bases and V by 6 bases; bases with no gene match: 11. This TCR derives from a man between 60 and 75 years old with acute or convalescent COVID-19. Material for sequencing was peripheral blood. V gene TRBV10-3 combines with J gene TRBJ2-1, with 15 bases lining up with TRBD2. DNA of the CDR3: TGTGCCATCAGGGGGACGGGACTAGCGGGAGGTATCGATGAGCAGTTCTTC. Encoded protein: CAIRGTGLAGGIDEQFF.